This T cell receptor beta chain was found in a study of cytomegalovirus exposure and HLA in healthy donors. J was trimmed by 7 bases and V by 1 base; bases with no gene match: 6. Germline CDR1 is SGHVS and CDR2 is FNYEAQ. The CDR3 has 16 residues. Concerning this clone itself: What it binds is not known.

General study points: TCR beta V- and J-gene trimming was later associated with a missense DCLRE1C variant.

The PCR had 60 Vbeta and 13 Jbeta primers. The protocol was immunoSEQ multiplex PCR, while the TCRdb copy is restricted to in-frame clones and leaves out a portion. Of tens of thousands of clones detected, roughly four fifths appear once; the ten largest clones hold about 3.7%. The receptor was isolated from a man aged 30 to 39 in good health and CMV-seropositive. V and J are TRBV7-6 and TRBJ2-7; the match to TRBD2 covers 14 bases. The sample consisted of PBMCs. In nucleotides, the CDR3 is TGTGCCAGCAGCTTAGGAGGGACTAGCGGGAGAGGGGAGCAGTACTTC. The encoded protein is CASSLGGTSGRGEQYF.